These 17 T cell receptor beta chains were sequenced from one sample in a study of T cells expressing NK-cell markers. TCRdb re-called the 5' RACE reads, yielding one record per CDR3 amino acid sequence without DNA. The listing contains 400,000 to 500,000 distinct CDR3 sequences. The specimen was blood T cells: a sorted CD56 or NKG2C T cell subset, CD4+ or CD8+ T cells, or bulk PBMC T cells (not recorded which). These receptors were obtained from a woman aged 18 to 75 in good health.

CDR3 loop: CASSLRLAGGISYNEQFF. This sequence joins TRBV11-2 and TRBJ2-1; TCRdb designates TRBD2, a call that cannot be tested without DNA. This CDR3 is 18 amino acids long. CDR1 is SGHAT and CDR2 is FQNNGV in the germline V gene. Using reference TRBV11-2 and TRBJ2-1 for the parts outside the CDR3, the full variable domain is EAGVAQSPRYKIIEKRQSVAFWCNPISGHATLYWYQQILGQGPKLLIQFQNNGVVDDSQLPKDRFSAERLKGVDSTLKIQPAKLEDSAVYLCASSLRLAGGISYNEQFFGPGTRLTVL.

The chain employs TRBV6-1 and TRBJ2-3; TCRdb proposes TRBD2, but this gene call is untestable without DNA. CDR3 length: 17 amino acids. Germline V gene sequence: CDR1 MNHNS, CDR2 SASEGT. CDR3: CASSRGYSGYSTDTQYF.

V gene TRBV20-1 combines with J gene TRBJ2-3; lacking DNA, the TRBD2 call made by TCRdb goes unchecked. This CDR3 contains 15 residues. Germline V gene data show CDR1 as DFQATT and CDR2 as SNEGSKA (reference sequence). The CDR3 protein is CSAREAGLGTDTQYF.

The chain uses TRBV6-5 and TRBJ1-5; TCRdb reports TRBD1, a call that lacks DNA to check it against. The CDR3 spans 14 residues. Germline CDR1 reads MNHEY; CDR2 reads SVGAGI. The CDR3 spells CASSYDGAPQPQHF.

The rearrangement links TRBV11-2 to TRBJ1-5; TCRdb reports TRBD1, a call that lacks DNA to check it against. This CDR3 is 15 amino acids long. Germline CDR1 SGHAT, CDR2 FQNNGV. This CDR3 is CASTPRATSNQPQHF.

The chain joins TRBV28 to TRBJ2-7; with no DNA, the TCRdb D assignment of TRBD2 cannot be verified. CDR1 and CDR2 (germline): MDHEN, SYDVKM. This CDR3 is built from 13 residues. The CDR3 loop is CASSLPSRDEQYF.

The V call is TRBV20-1, the J call TRBJ2-1; TCRdb designates TRBD1, a call that cannot be tested without DNA. CDR3 size: 17 residues. Germline V gene lookup returns CDR1 DFQATT and CDR2 SNEGSKA (reference sequence). The CDR3 region is CSARDSGRGSSYNEQFF.

The chain couples TRBV6-1 to TRBJ2-3. In germline, CDR1 is MNHNS, CDR2 SASEGT. The CDR3 is 13 amino acids. The CDR3 is CASRVGSTDTQYF.

This sequence joins TRBV28 and TRBJ2-4. This CDR3 contains 15 residues. The V gene's germline CDR1 is MDHEN and CDR2 SYDVKM. The CDR3 region is CASSLVGQASGIQYF.

The chain is built from TRBV20-1 and TRBJ1-1; the D call of TRBD1 rests on TCRdb alone, since no DNA is present to check it. Germline values: CDR1 DFQATT, CDR2 SNEGSKA (reference sequence). The CDR3 is made up of 15 amino acids. CDR3 residues: CSARDPQGWNTEAFF.

The rearrangement joins TRBV20-1 to TRBJ2-5; TCRdb outputs TRBD1, but without DNA this stays unchecked. This CDR3 region has 15 residues. Germline CDR1 is DFQATT and CDR2 is SNEGSKA (reference sequence). This CDR3 is CSAGNSRGGRETQYF.

The chain is built from TRBV20-1 and TRBJ2-2; the D gene TCRdb calls, TRBD2, cannot be checked with no DNA. Germline CDR1 and CDR2: DFQATT and SNEGSKA (reference sequence). This CDR3 comprises 14 residues. The CDR3 loop reads CSASTRGGPGELFF.

The chain combines TRBV7-2 with TRBJ1-4; the TCRdb D gene call, TRBD1, has no DNA to confirm it. The CDR3 runs to 15 residues. Germline CDR1 reads SGHTA; CDR2 reads FQGNSA. CDR3 protein: CASSLIRGTNEKLFF. The full variable domain, completed using reference TRBV7-2 and TRBJ1-4, is GAGVSQSPSNKVTEKGKDVELRCDPISGHTALYWYRQSLGQGLEFLIYFQGNSAPDKSGLPSDRFSAERTGGSVSTLTIQRTQQEDSAVYLCASSLIRGTNEKLFFGSGTQLSVL.

The V gene is TRBV3-1, the J gene TRBJ1-1. The CDR3 is 16 amino acids. Looked up from germline, CDR1 is LGHDT and CDR2 is YNNKEL (reference sequence). The CDR3 here is CASSLGFGESSTEAFF.

The J gene is TRBJ1-6, the V gene TRBV4-3. Germline V gene sequence: CDR1 LGHNA, CDR2 YSLEER. This CDR3 is built from 15 residues. The CDR3 is CASSQDRAGGSPLHF.

The gene calls are TRBV7-2 and TRBJ2-3; TCRdb calls TRBD2, which cannot be checked without DNA. Per the germline V gene, CDR1 is SGHTA and CDR2 is FQGNSA. The CDR3 has 15 amino acids. The CDR3 sequence: CASSPLGPGTDTQYF.

The chain joins TRBV5-1 to TRBJ2-2. CDR3 length: 14 residues. Per the germline V gene, CDR1 is SGHRS and CDR2 is YFSETQ. The CDR3 sequence is CASSTGSDTGELFF.